This paragraph covers one TCR beta chain sequence. Its antigen has not been determined. Base qualities are not recorded, but no much larger clone differs from it by a single base. This record comes from a study of cytomegalovirus exposure and HLA in healthy donors listed by TCRdb under 2017. The study in broad terms: According to an earlier analysis of 550 to 750 of the donors, about 179 million T cells yielded roughly 110 million unique TCR beta sequences and approximately 300 Gb of sequence data. Around 320 gigabases of sequencing data and approximately 93 million unique TCR sequences were included in an early release covering roughly 600 HLA-typed donors. Of the roughly 400 genotyped donors, 81% fell in the genetic ancestry cluster associated with self-reported Caucasian donors. The study was designed to test whether signatures of past pathogen exposure could be identified by cataloging public T cell receptors. The T cell repertoires of around 670 subjects were profiled by immunosequencing and related to cytomegalovirus serostatus. In addition to the first cohort of hundreds of subjects, a separate validation cohort of under 150 different subjects was used. High-throughput TCR immunosequencing, statistical association of individual TCRs with disease status, and machine learning were combined to predict cytomegalovirus infection status. A later analysis re-examined previously published TCR beta repertoires from more than 550 donors and added high-resolution HLA genotyping to investigate patterns of TCR occurrence. Rather than drawing on any new phenotypic data, the later analysis identified candidate immune exposures from TCR beta sequences and the way those sequences occurred across donors. In an earlier analysis of 500 to 650 of the donors, high-throughput TCR beta sequencing was used to judge whether each TCR beta V gene segment behaved as functional or pseudogenic. Alongside the repertoire data, information on donor age, sex, ethnicity and CMV serostatus was compiled. In a later genetic analysis, genome-wide SNP genotypes for about 65% of the 666 donors were used, and that subset was treated as a discovery cohort. All discovery cohort repertoires had been generated on a single sequencing platform. Class I and class II HLA loci were covered by the typing at four-digit resolution. The number of typed donors differed by locus: roughly 629-630 for A, B, C, DRB1 and DQB1; some 500 for DQA1; approximately 610 for DPA1; and around 490 for DPB1. A handful of DR-DQ haplotypes were handled as single units for association and clustering because linkage in the cohort was strong. Across approximately 400 genotyped donors of the cohort, an average of roughly 200,000 unique TCR beta nucleotide sequences per donor were sequenced, and around 19% of those sequences were non-productive.

Libraries were prepared through the immunoSEQ multiplex PCR assay. For the multiplex PCR, a mixture combining 60 forward primers for TCR Vbeta segments and 13 reverse primers for TCR Jbeta segments was used. The CDR3 region of rearranged TCR beta genes was amplified from genomic DNA by a multiplex PCR assay. The amplified TCR beta libraries were sequenced on the Illumina HiSeq System as 87-base-pair reads. The source study handled its data this way. In a later analysis, some 80 million unique TCR beta chains were counted across the 650 to 750 repertoires, and roughly 11 million of these chains were shared by at least two donors. To remove PCR and sequencing errors, raw reads were error-corrected and collapsed into unique sequences using a nearest-neighbor algorithm that merged closely related sequences. V, D and J gene segments were assigned by aligning CDR3 sequences to IMGT reference sequences. For a sequence to be retained, a match of at least six nucleotides was required to both a V gene segment and a J gene segment. A rearrangement counted as productive if the CDR3 had no stop codons and remained in frame with V and J, and every other rearrangement counted as non-productive. CDR3 was defined by IMGT convention, running from the second conserved V-encoded cysteine to the conserved J-encoded phenylalanine. Sequences without an unambiguous match to a single V gene segment were excluded from the earlier analysis of about 600 of the donors. An earlier analysis of a few hundred of the donors classified V segments as functional when productive rearrangements were above 56.7% and as segregating when the standard deviation between donors was above 5%. A statistical classification framework was built to diagnose cytomegalovirus status from the catalog of TCR beta chain sequences. A later analysis assigned V and J genes by comparing TCR nucleotide sequences with IMGT/GENE-DB human TR gene sequences. Using the TCRdist pipeline, a later analysis assigned CDR3 sequences along with most-parsimonious VDJ recombination scenarios. A later analysis defined each TCR beta chain by its CDR3 amino acid sequence plus V-gene family, and excluded reads lacking a unique V-gene family. In a later analysis, 500 to 700 highly shared, low-generation-probability nucleotide sequences were removed to address suspected cross-contamination and a sequencing artifact. A later analysis calculated a clonal expansion index for each public chain from normalized within-repertoire ranks of inferred template counts. In a later analysis, generation probabilities were computed with a VDJ recombination model fitted to out-of-frame rearrangements, and the resulting probabilities were checked against IGoR. In a later analysis, hypergeometric tests were used to score TCR-TCR, TCR-HLA and TCR-CMV co-occurrence, with a repertoire-size bias correction applied to TCR pairs. A later analysis estimated false discovery rates by permuting HLA or CMV assignments 20 times. In a later analysis, co-occurring TCRs were grouped using DBSCAN, and TCRdist sequence similarity was added for clustering within HLA-allele-positive subsets. For co-occurrence clustering, repertoires with fewer than 30,000 or more than 120,000 public chains were excluded, along with several repertoires with anomalous nucleotide sharing. The table comes from immuneACCESS by way of TCRdb, which keeps in-frame sequences with V and J called. Part of the clones is missing from these tables; in studies checked, under half for an unresolved V gene and the rest for unknown reasons. For V, J and clone size, that table is used; D and trimming come from the DNA. The sample includes 130,000 or so clones, with 70% to 90% observed a single time. The leading ten clones occupy over 1.5% of the sample.

In total, approximately 610 healthy bone marrow donors made up the cohort. At the time of sampling, every cohort member was nominally healthy, though immune exposures that went unrecorded were likely present. The donor tested CMV seronegative and was one of the 352 seronegative cohort members. Every donor gave a peripheral blood sample, and the peripheral blood mononuclear cells from that sample were used for TCR beta sequencing. Genomic DNA extraction from the blood cell samples was performed with the Qiagen DNeasy Blood Extraction Kit. Overall results and qualifications from the work: A further reported finding was that TCR beta sequences accurately predicted the HLA-A and HLA-B alleles for most subjects in the first cohort. In the study, approximately 150 TCR beta chains were listed as associated with cytomegalovirus. CMV serostatus was the only immune exposure information available for the cohort. At a false discovery rate of 0.05, a later analysis linked around 17,000 TCR beta sequences to specific HLA alleles. A later genetic analysis reported fewer N-insertions in productive TCRs among donors in an Asian-associated ancestry cluster than the 666-donor mean. Most TCR sequences were observed very rarely across donors, whereas some public TCRs were present in many individuals. In a later analysis, TCR association rates were found to vary across HLA loci, with the most associated TCRs seen for DRB1 alleles and the fewest for HLA-C alleles. Cytomegalovirus status was reported to be diagnosed by the classifier with high specificity and sensitivity in both the original and validation cohorts. In vitro tests confirmed that a few of the cytomegalovirus-associated TCR beta chains recognize cytomegalovirus antigens. Correlated functional status among segregating V segments might reflect linkage disequilibrium, but an unknown experimental factor could not be ruled out. Because the 87-base-pair reads could not distinguish some IMGT-functional V segments, including TRBV6-2 and TRBV6-3, those segments were excluded. In this cohort, only TCR beta chains were sequenced, and detectable features were limited by the absence of alpha or paired-chain data. When HLA alleles, especially DR and DQ, strongly co-occurred, TCR associations were difficult to assign to individual alleles. Over 15 rarely observed V segments, including chromosome 9 orphons, were excluded from the earlier analysis of approximately 500 of the donors because counts were too low. In an earlier analysis of about 540 of the donors, most TCR beta V segments were observed in productive rearrangements about 90% or about 30% of the time, broadly matching IMGT annotations. In a later analysis, HLA-associated TCR beta chains were found to be more clonally expanded and to have lower generation probabilities than equally common non-associated chains. According to a later analysis, most CMV-associated TCR beta chains appeared to be HLA-restricted, and the HLA associations seemed to be driven largely by CMV exposure. According to a later analysis, parvovirus B19, influenza, CMV and Epstein-Barr virus appeared linked to several top co-occurrence clusters. The authors suggested that the approach could potentially be generalized to other disease states and immunological phenotypes. The sequencing pipeline was judged likely to have produced a cluster of highly shared sequence variants as a technical artifact. The presence/absence analyses assumed that sequencing depth was roughly uniform across donors, and that assumption may not be true. An association between a missense DCLRE1C variant and V-gene and J-gene trimming of TCR beta chains was found in a later genetic analysis and replicated in an independent cohort. HLA typing was unavailable for some donors at each locus, so association tests used only the typed subset.

Taken from the germline V gene, the CDR1 and CDR2 loops are MGHRA and YSYEKL. From the cysteine up to the phenylalanine, the CDR3 has a length of 16 residues. Only CDR3 DNA remains: 48 bases, in frame from the first base. V is cut by 0 bases and J by 8 bases, and the space between the germline ends is 16 bases. The chain is made from TRBV4-1 and TRBJ2-2; D gene: possibly TRBD2, on 5 matching bases. The clonotype comes from a man aged 40-50 years in good health and CMV-seronegative. The material sequenced was PBMCs. The encoded CDR3 is CASSQESGRSPGELFF. The bases read TGCGCCAGCAGCCAAGAGAGCGGTCGGAGCCCTGGGGAGCTGTTTTTT.